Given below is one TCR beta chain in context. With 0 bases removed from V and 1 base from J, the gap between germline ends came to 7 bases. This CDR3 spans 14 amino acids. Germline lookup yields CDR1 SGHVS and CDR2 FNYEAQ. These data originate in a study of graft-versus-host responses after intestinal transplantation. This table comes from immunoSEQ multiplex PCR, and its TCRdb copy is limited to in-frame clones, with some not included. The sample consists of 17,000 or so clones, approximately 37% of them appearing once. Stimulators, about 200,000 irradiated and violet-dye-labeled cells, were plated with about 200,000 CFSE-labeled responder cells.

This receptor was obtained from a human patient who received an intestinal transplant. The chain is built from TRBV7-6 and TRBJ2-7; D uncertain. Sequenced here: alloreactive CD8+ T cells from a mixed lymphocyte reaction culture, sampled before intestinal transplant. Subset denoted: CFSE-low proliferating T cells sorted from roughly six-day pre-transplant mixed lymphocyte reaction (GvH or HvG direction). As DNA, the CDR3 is TGTGCCAGCAGCTTAGCGGGTCCTTCCTACGAGCAGTACTTC. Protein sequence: CASSLAGPSYEQYF.